What follows describes a single TCR beta chain. The sample is drawn from a study of control samples from healthy donors and cancer patients. Clones were read by immunoSEQ multiplex PCR, and TCRdb kept only the in-frame ones, dropping some. The data contain some 120,000 clones, 90% of them seen just once; the ten biggest clones take up almost 2.5%. Sequencing was performed on blood. This clonotype was sampled from a man between 18 and 35 years old in good health.

CDR3 residues: CASSYSIQPQHF. The CDR3, as DNA: TGTGCCAGCAGTTACTCGATTCAGCCCCAGCATTTT. This chain uses TRBV6-2 or TRBV6-3 with TRBJ1-5; D unclear. CDR1 is MNHEY and CDR2 is SVGEGT in the germline V gene. V shed 0 bases and J shed 6 bases, with 3 bases lying between them. The CDR3 is made up of 12 amino acids.